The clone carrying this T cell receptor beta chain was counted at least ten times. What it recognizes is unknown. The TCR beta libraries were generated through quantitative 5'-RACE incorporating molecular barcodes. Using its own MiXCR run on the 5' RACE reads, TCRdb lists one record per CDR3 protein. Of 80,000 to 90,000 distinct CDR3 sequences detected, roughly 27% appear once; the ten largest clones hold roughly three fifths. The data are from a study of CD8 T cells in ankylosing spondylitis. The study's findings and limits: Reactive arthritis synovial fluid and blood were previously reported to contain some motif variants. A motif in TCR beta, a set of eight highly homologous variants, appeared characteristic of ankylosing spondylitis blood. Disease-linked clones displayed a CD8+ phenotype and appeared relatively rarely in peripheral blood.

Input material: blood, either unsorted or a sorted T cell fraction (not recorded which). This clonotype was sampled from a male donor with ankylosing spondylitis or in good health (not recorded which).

CDR3 amino acids: CSAETGHEKLFF. Here the CDR3 DNA reads TGCAGTGCTGAGACAGGGCATGAAAAACTGTTTTTT. The V call is TRBV20-1, the J call TRBJ1-4; 7 nucleotides agree with TRBD1. V lost 5 bases and J lost 6; bases outside the gene matches: 3. Germline V CDR1 and CDR2: DFQATT, SNEGSKA (reference sequence). The CDR3 runs to 12 residues.